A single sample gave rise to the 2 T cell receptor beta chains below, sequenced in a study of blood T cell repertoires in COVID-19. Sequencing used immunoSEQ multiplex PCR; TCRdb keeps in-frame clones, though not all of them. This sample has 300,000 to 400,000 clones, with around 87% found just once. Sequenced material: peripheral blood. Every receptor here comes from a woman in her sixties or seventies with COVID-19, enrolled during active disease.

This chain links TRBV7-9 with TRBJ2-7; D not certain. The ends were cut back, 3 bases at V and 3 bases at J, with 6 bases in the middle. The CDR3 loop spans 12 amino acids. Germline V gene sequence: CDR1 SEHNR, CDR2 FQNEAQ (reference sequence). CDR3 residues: CASSLEIYEQYF. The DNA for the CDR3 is TGTGCCAGCAGCTTGGAGATCTACGAGCAGTACTTC.

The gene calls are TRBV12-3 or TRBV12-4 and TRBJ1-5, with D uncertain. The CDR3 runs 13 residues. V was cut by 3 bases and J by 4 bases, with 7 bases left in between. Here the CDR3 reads CASSFVENQPQHF. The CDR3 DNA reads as TGTGCCAGCAGTTTCGTCGAGAATCAGCCCCAGCATTTT.